This TCR beta chain was profiled in a study of T-cell reconstitution after alpha-beta-depleted transplantation in children. Broader study findings: Diversity of TCRbeta at day 60 was high in some patients, arising from surviving recipient T cells and thymic progenitors. Several hundred expanded graft clones reportedly were the source of alpha-beta T cells about two months after transplant. T cells produced anew were the main source of T-cell counts and diversity one year after transplant.

Preparation of the TCRbeta library involved a method that used unique molecular identifiers. In TCRdb, the PCR reads were re-called with MiXCR into one record per CDR3 protein. The table shows about a million distinct CDR3 sequences, with around 30% occurring only once. This clonotype showed up just a few times. Its antigen remains unknown. The germline CDR1 and CDR2 sequences are SGHRS and YFSETQ. The CDR3 totals 16 residues. The V and J ends lost 4 bases and 3 bases, in that order; junction bases with no gene match: 6. This chain uses TRBV5-1 with TRBJ2-3; 12 bases fit TRBD2. Sequencing was performed on PBMCs, mostly from graft donor cells, taken 360 days after TCRalphabeta/CD19-depleted stem cell transplant. This TCR was sampled from a boy under three years old who had a stem cell transplant for SCID, so the T cells may come from the graft donor. The DNA of the CDR3 is TGCGCCAGCAGCGGGTGGACTAGCGGGGCAACAGATACGCAGTATTTT. Translating it yields CASSGWTSGATDTQYF. The full variable domain, rest sourced from reference TRBV5-1 and TRBJ2-3, is KAGVTQTPRYLIKTRGQQVTLSCSPISGHRSVSWYQQTPGQGLQFLFEYFSETQRNKGNFPGRFSGRQFSNSRSEMNVSTLELGDSALYLCASSGWTSGATDTQYFGPGTRLTVL.